The entry below describes one T cell receptor (beta chain). Only a few counts were recorded for this clonotype. Its recognized antigen is unknown. The junction shows a germline mismatch at one end, possibly a read error. The record originates from a study of tumor-infiltrating lymphocytes in oesophageal squamous cell carcinoma (dated by TCRdb to 2015 to 2016). Library method: PCR. TCRdb names Illumina HiSeq 2000 as the instrument used. TCRdb reprocessed the public reads (quality trimming at Q25 with fastp, clone calling with MiXCR) and kept in-frame beta chains. Under each unique CDR3 protein, matching rows form one entry showing the most common genes and DNA. Recorded for this sample are about 14,000 distinct CDR3 sequences; about half of them occurred a single time. The ten largest make up about an eighth of the sample. This TCR was sampled from a female donor with esophageal squamous cell carcinoma. The material sequenced was blood.

The bases read TGTGCTAGCAGCCCCGGGGGGAGGACCGGGGAGCTGTTTTTT. Its protein product is CASSPGGRTGELFF. The V gene is TRBV7-6 and the J gene is TRBJ2-2; the central 7 bases match TRBD2. Its CDR3 holds 14 amino acids, cysteine through phenylalanine. Only CDR3 DNA remains: 42 bases, in frame from the first base. The germline V gene encodes CDR1 SGHVS and CDR2 FNYEAQ.